The rows below give T cell receptor beta chains drawn from one sample of a study of blood T cell repertoires in COVID-19. Libraries were prepared by immunoSEQ multiplex PCR; TCRdb keeps only in-frame clonotypes and omits some of them. This table holds roughly 40,000 clones, more than 65% found once. Sequencing input: peripheral blood. The receptors derive from a man older than 75 with acute or convalescent COVID-19. Both conserved end residues are part of each CDR3. The D gene is left open where the match is weak. Only part of the rows carry a size: once, few, many, or a class if the clone is expanded.

TRBD2,TRBV5-1,-,TRBJ2-5,CASSLGGGETQYF,TGCGCCAGCAGCTTGGGCGGGGGTGAGACCCAGTACTTC
TRBD1,TRBV18,-,TRBJ1-5,CASSSTGANQPQHF,TGTGCCAGCTCTTCGACAGGGGCAAATCAGCCCCAGCATTTT
-,TRBV28,-,TRBJ1-2,CASSSLYGYTF,TGTGCCAGCAGTTCCCTTTATGGCTACACCTTC
TRBD1,TRBV6-5,few,TRBJ1-5,CASRTGVNQPQHF,TGTGCCAGCCGGACAGGGGTGAATCAGCCCCAGCATTTT
TRBD1,TRBV28,-,TRBJ1-5,CAARGQTNQPQHF,TGTGCAGCTCGGGGACAGACCAATCAGCCCCAGCATTTT
-,TRBV27,-,TRBJ2-3,CASSLYGDTQYF,TGTGCCAGCAGTTTATACGGAGATACGCAGTATTTT
TRBD1,TRBV7-8,-,TRBJ1-2,CASSLGTVNYGYTF,TGTGCCAGCAGCCTCGGGACAGTGAACTATGGCTACACCTTC
-,TRBV7-9,-,TRBJ1-2,CASSLQEGGYTF,TGTGCCAGCAGCTTACAGGAGGGCGGCTACACCTTC
-,TRBV28,-,TRBJ2-2,CASSLGTLTNTGELFF,TGTGCCAGCAGTTTAGGGACTCTTACGAACACCGGGGAGCTGTTTTTT
TRBD2,TRBV18,-,TRBJ2-1,CASSPTSGRFNEQFF,TGTGCCAGCTCACCGACTAGCGGGAGGTTCAATGAGCAGTTCTTC
TRBD1,TRBV11-2,-,TRBJ2-1,CASSSGQVYNEQFF,TGTGCCAGCAGCTCCGGACAGGTTTACAATGAGCAGTTCTTC
-,TRBV3-1/TRBV3-2,-,TRBJ2-7,CASSHHYEQYF,TGTGCCAGCAGCCATCACTACGAGCAGTACTTC
TRBD2,TRBV3-1/TRBV3-2,-,TRBJ2-7,CASSNRASGKYF,TGTGCCAGCAGCAACCGGGCTAGCGGAAAGTACTTC
TRBD1,TRBV7-2,-,TRBJ2-7,CASSLGTGTYEQYF,TGTGCCAGCAGCTTAGGGACAGGTACCTACGAGCAGTACTTC
TRBD2,TRBV2,-,TRBJ2-7,CASSRTSGRLLNYEQYF,TGTGCCAGCAGTAGGACTAGCGGGAGATTGTTGAACTACGAGCAGTACTTC
TRBD2,TRBV2,medium-sized,TRBJ2-3,CASSAGTSSTDTQYF,TGTGCCAGCAGTGCCGGGACTAGCAGCACAGATACGCAGTATTTT
TRBD1,TRBV7-9,-,TRBJ1-6,CASSSHGQGNSPLHF,TGTGCCAGCAGCTCCCATGGACAGGGGAACTCACCCCTCCACTTT
-,TRBV5-1,-,TRBJ1-4,CASKKSLASNEKLFF,TGCGCCAGCAAAAAATCATTGGCTTCTAATGAAAAACTGTTTTTT
-,TRBV7-2,-,TRBJ1-1,CASSYRRGTEAFF,TGTGCCAGCAGCTACCGACGAGGCACTGAAGCTTTCTTT
TRBD1,TRBV29-1,once,TRBJ2-3,CSETRTGVSDTQYF,TGCAGCGAAACTCGGACAGGGGTGTCAGATACGCAGTATTTT
-,TRBV9,once,TRBJ1-2,CASSWEGTGGYTF,TGTGCCAGCAGCTGGGAGGGGACGGGAGGCTACACCTTC
TRBD2,TRBV5-8,-,TRBJ2-1,CASSRGGGLNEQFF,TGTGCCAGCAGCCGGGGGGGCGGGCTCAATGAGCAGTTCTTC
TRBD1,TRBV27,-,TRBJ2-7,CASSLPGTGLYEQYF,TGTGCCAGCAGTCTACCCGGGACAGGGCTGTACGAGCAGTACTTC
TRBD2,TRBV5-1,-,TRBJ2-1,CASSTSGSSYNEQFF,TGCGCCAGCAGCACTAGCGGGAGCTCCTACAATGAGCAGTTCTTC
TRBD1,TRBV6-6,few,TRBJ2-5,CASSLGQIAQETQYF,TGTGCCAGCAGTCTGGGACAGATCGCCCAAGAGACCCAGTACTTC
-,TRBV28,-,TRBJ2-1,CASRTDRLLAETYNEQFF,TGTGCCAGCAGAACGGACAGGTTACTAGCGGAGACTTACAATGAGCAGTTCTTC
-,TRBV6-2/TRBV6-3,-,TRBJ1-5,CASSLDSLRGDQPQHF,TGTGCCAGCAGCCTAGACTCACTCAGGGGAGATCAGCCCCAGCATTTT
-,TRBV24-1,few,TRBJ2-1,CATSDSAGHSYNEQFF,TGTGCCACCAGTGACTCAGCGGGTCACTCCTACAATGAGCAGTTCTTC
-,TRBV5-5,few,TRBJ1-5,CASSLAGIDNQPQHF,TGTGCCAGCAGCTTGGCGGGGATCGACAATCAGCCCCAGCATTTT
TRBD2,TRBV4-1,few,TRBJ2-7,CASSQEAEGSGYEQYF,TGCGCCAGCAGCCAAGAGGCAGAGGGTAGCGGGTACGAGCAGTACTTC
TRBD1,TRBV27,-,TRBJ1-6,CASRPGQGESPLHF,TGTGCCAGCAGACCGGGACAGGGAGAATCACCCCTCCACTTT
TRBD2,TRBV18,few,TRBJ2-7,CASSPLREGEQYF,TGTGCCAGCTCACCGCTGCGGGAGGGAGAGCAGTACTTC
TRBD2,TRBV7-9,-,TRBJ2-1,CASSSGVLAVSSYNEQFF,TGTGCCAGCAGCTCCGGAGTACTAGCGGTTAGCTCCTACAATGAGCAGTTCTTC
-,TRBV11-1,-,TRBJ2-5,CASSSLGETQYF,TGTGCCAGCAGCTCCCTAGGAGAGACCCAGTACTTC
-,TRBV5-4,-,TRBJ2-5,CASSRPTSGLSETQYF,TGTGCCAGCAGTCGGCCGACCAGCGGATTGTCGGAGACCCAGTACTTC
-,TRBV4-3,-,TRBJ2-1,CASSQEMGTQEQFF,TGCGCCAGCAGCCAAGAAATGGGGACACAGGAGCAGTTCTTC
-,TRBV30,-,TRBJ1-3,CAWSASGRNTIYF,TGTGCCTGGAGTGCATCAGGTAGAAACACCATATATTTT
-,TRBV30,-,TRBJ2-7,CAWSSTGYEQYF,TGTGCCTGGAGCTCGACAGGCTACGAGCAGTACTTC
TRBD1,TRBV28,-,TRBJ2-3,CASSPFGLDRVGTDTQYF,TGTGCCAGCAGTCCTTTCGGCCTAGACAGGGTGGGCACAGATACGCAGTATTTT
-,TRBV6-6,few,TRBJ2-7,CASRGGQSYEQYF,TGTGCCAGCAGAGGTGGACAATCCTACGAGCAGTACTTC
-,TRBV2,-,TRBJ2-7,CASSEAQVGSYEQYF,TGTGCCAGCAGTGAAGCGCAAGTCGGGAGCTACGAGCAGTACTTC
TRBD1,TRBV19,few,TRBJ2-1,CASSITGDPYNEQFF,TGTGCCAGTAGTATTACAGGGGACCCCTACAATGAGCAGTTCTTC
-,TRBV6-5,few,TRBJ2-1,CASKPGGISYNEQFF,TGTGCCAGTAAACCTGGCGGGATCTCCTACAATGAGCAGTTCTTC
-,TRBV18,-,TRBJ1-4,CASSPSRYEKLFF,TGTGCCAGCTCACCCTCGCGATATGAAAAACTGTTTTTT
TRBD1,TRBV5-5,-,TRBJ2-7,CASSIQGTSKVQYF,TGTGCCAGCAGCATACAGGGGACCTCTAAAGTGCAGTACTTC
TRBD1,TRBV30,many,TRBJ1-5,CAWSLGWTGINQPQHF,TGTGCCTGGAGTCTAGGATGGACAGGGATCAATCAGCCCCAGCATTTT
TRBD1,TRBV19,-,TRBJ2-1,CASSKQGQGYNEQFF,TGTGCCAGTAGCAAGCAGGGACAGGGGTACAATGAGCAGTTCTTC
-,TRBV10-1,-,TRBJ2-3,CASRGLTPLTTDTQYF,TGCGCCAGCAGAGGATTGACTCCCTTGACCACAGATACGCAGTATTTT
-,TRBV7-9,-,TRBJ2-7,CASSFGQPSYEQYF,TGTGCCAGCAGCTTCGGACAGCCTTCCTACGAGCAGTACTTC
-,TRBV10-2,few,TRBJ2-3,CASSRVSSPLYF,TGCGCCAGCAGTCGGGTCTCGAGCCCGTTGTATTTT
TRBD2,TRBV10-3,-,TRBJ2-1,CAIKGSGSSNEQFF,TGTGCCATCAAAGGTAGCGGGAGTTCCAATGAGCAGTTCTTC
-,TRBV5-4,-,TRBJ2-7,CASSPPREAAEQYF,TGTGCCAGCAGCCCGCCGAGGGAAGCAGCCGAGCAGTACTTC
TRBD2,TRBV27,-,TRBJ2-4,CASTTSGLAKNIQYF,TGTGCCAGCACGACTAGCGGGTTAGCCAAAAACATTCAGTACTTC
TRBD2,TRBV19,-,TRBJ2-7,CASSRLAGIRQYF,TGTGCCAGTAGTCGACTAGCGGGAATTAGGCAGTACTTC
TRBD1,TRBV5-6,once,TRBJ2-2,CASTPTGTVHTGELFF,TGTGCCAGCACCCCCACCGGGACAGTACACACCGGGGAGCTGTTTTTT